Shown below are 31 T cell receptor beta chains from a single sample sequenced in a study of siplizumab effects on memory and regulatory T cells. Clones were sequenced by immunoSEQ multiplex PCR, and TCRdb holds only the in-frame ones, with some missing. The sample lists roughly 56,000 clones; 85% to 95% were seen once. The sample comprised CD8+ T cells sorted from blood. The receptors derive from a human donor in good health.

A note on this clone: Other DNA sequences in this sample translate to the same CDR3. The V call is TRBV9, the J call TRBJ1-1, with unresolved D. From germline, CDR1 is SGDLS and CDR2 YYNGEE. V lost 3 bases and J 1 base, leaving 7 bases between the germline ends. The CDR3 runs to 13 residues. The CDR3 sequence is CASSADGNTEAFF. The CDR3 nucleotides read TGTGCCAGCAGCGCAGACGGGAACACTGAAGCTTTCTTT.

This chain connects TRBV2 to TRBJ2-5; D is tentatively TRBD1 or TRBD2 (7 bases each). Germline assignment: CDR1 SNHLY and CDR2 FYNNEI. This CDR3 has 16 residues. The V end was cut by 2 bases, the J end by 0 bases, with 13 bases between. CDR3 nucleotide sequence: TGTGCCAGCAGTGAATGGGAGGGACAGTACCAAGAGACCCAGTACTTC. Translation gives CASSEWEGQYQETQYF.

The J gene is TRBJ1-5, the V gene TRBV7-2; D is ambiguous. Germline-derived CDR1 and CDR2 are SGHTA and FQGNSA. This CDR3 has 14 amino acids. Deletions cut 1 base from V and 7 bases from J, with 11 bases between. The CDR3 protein is CASSLEAAAQPQHF. The CDR3 bases are TGTGCCAGCAGCTTAGAGGCAGCCGCCCAGCCCCAGCATTTT. Drawing the rest from reference TRBV7-2 and TRBJ1-5, the complete variable domain is GAGVSQSPSNKVTEKGKDVELRCDPISGHTALYWYRQSLGQGLEFLIYFQGNSAPDKSGLPSDRFSAERTGGSVSTLTIQRTQQEDSAVYLCASSLEAAAQPQHFGDGTRLSIL.

The rearrangement joins TRBV7-9 to TRBJ2-7; 10 bases align to TRBD2. In germline, CDR1 is SEHNR, CDR2 FQNEAQ (reference sequence). CDR3 length: 15 amino acids. J was trimmed by 4 bases and V by 5 bases; bases with no gene match: 8. DNA of the CDR3: TGTGCCAGCAGCCCACGGACTAGCGGAGCATACGAGCAGTACTTC. Translated, it gives CASSPRTSGAYEQYF.

The CDR3 region has the DNA TGTGCCTTTTCCCGGAGGTTTACAGATGGCTACACCTTC. Translated: CAFSRRFTDGYTF. This sequence joins TRBV28 and TRBJ1-2; the D is unclear. V shed 11 bases and J shed 6 bases, with 19 bases lying between them. Per the germline V gene, CDR1 is MDHEN and CDR2 is SYDVKM. The CDR3 is 13 residues long.

This clone was observed a single time. The rearrangement links TRBV28 to TRBJ2-1; D may correspond to TRBD1 or TRBD2 (5 bases each). CDR1 is MDHEN, CDR2 SYDVKM, per germline. V lost 5 bases and J 7 bases, leaving 21 bases between the germline ends. The CDR3 runs 16 residues. The CDR3 here is CASSHQTGTIPNEQFF. The CDR3, as DNA: TGTGCCAGCAGTCACCAAACCGGGACCATCCCTAATGAGCAGTTCTTC.

This clone was found once. The J gene is TRBJ2-3, the V gene TRBV9, with 8 bases matching TRBD2. V was pared by 3 bases and J by 3 bases, with 9 bases of the junction left unmatched. CDR3 length: 16 residues. CDR1 SGDLS and CDR2 YYNGEE come from the germline V gene. CDR3 loop: CASSGARGGRTDTQYF. The CDR3 DNA follows: TGTGCCAGCAGCGGGGCCCGCGGGGGGCGTACAGATACGCAGTATTTT.

The chain combines TRBV5-1 with TRBJ2-6, with D uncertain. From germline, CDR1 is SGHRS and CDR2 YFSETQ. The CDR3 spans 14 residues. Trimming cost V 7 bases and J 3 bases, with 11 bases left between them. The chain's CDR3 is CASAAVDGANVLTF. The CDR3 bases are TGCGCCAGCGCGGCGGTGGATGGGGCCAACGTCCTGACTTTC.

This chain uses TRBV15 with TRBJ1-1, with 7 bases aligning to TRBD1. The V gene's germline CDR1 is LNHNV and CDR2 YYDKDF (reference sequence). The ends lost 3 bases at V and 5 bases at J; junction bases unmatched: 9. The CDR3 totals 15 residues. The CDR3 loop reads CATSSLTGAMTEAFF. Written as DNA, the CDR3 is TGTGCCACCAGCAGCCTTACAGGGGCGATGACTGAAGCTTTCTTT.

The chain has TRBV10-1 and TRBJ2-5; the D gene is possibly TRBD2 (6 bases). V lost 3 bases and J 3 bases, leaving 17 bases between the germline ends. The CDR3 runs to 16 residues. Germline CDR1 reads WNHNN; CDR2 reads SYGVQD (reference sequence). The CDR3: CASSEGRGRHKETQYF. DNA for the CDR3: TGCGCCAGCAGTGAAGGGCGGGGCCGCCATAAAGAGACCCAGTACTTC.

The rearrangement joins TRBV19 to TRBJ1-1; tentative D call: TRBD1 (6 bases). Trimming stripped 5 bases from V and 6 bases from J, with 19 bases between. This CDR3 contains 15 residues. CDR1 is LNHDA and CDR2 is SQIVND in the germline V gene (reference sequence). CDR3 coding DNA: TGTGCCAGTAGTTCCCTAGGTTCGGGGGGCCCTGAAGCTTTCTTT. This codes for CASSSLGSGGPEAFF. Together with reference TRBV19 and TRBJ1-1, the CDR3 gives the full variable domain: DGGITQSPKYLFRKEGQNVTLSCEQNLNHDAMYWYRQDPGQGLRLIYYSQIVNDFQKGDIAEGYSVSREKKESFPLTVTSAQKNPTAFYLCASSSLGSGGPEAFFGQGTRLTVV.

The rearrangement links TRBV2 to TRBJ1-1; D is perhaps TRBD1 (6 bases). Germline V gene sequence: CDR1 SNHLY, CDR2 FYNNEI. V was pared by 0 bases and J by 5 bases, with 13 bases between. The CDR3 contains 15 residues. CDR3 bases: TGTGCCAGCAGTGAAGCGCGGGGGGCTGGGACTGAAGCTTTCTTT. Encoded protein: CASSEARGAGTEAFF. Using reference TRBV2 and TRBJ1-1 for the parts outside the CDR3, the full variable domain is EPEVTQTPSHQVTQMGQEVILRCVPISNHLYFYWYRQILGQKVEFLVSFYNNEISEKSEIFDDQFSVERPDGSNFTLKIRSTKLEDSAMYFCASSEARGAGTEAFFGQGTRLTVV.

The chain couples TRBV29-1 to TRBJ1-1; D is uncertain. The CDR3 runs 11 residues. Germline CDR1 SQVTM, CDR2 ANQGSEA. V lost 4 bases and J lost 5, with 8 bases in between. CDR3 sequence: CSVVLETEAFF. DNA of the CDR3: TGCAGCGTTGTTCTGGAAACTGAAGCTTTCTTT.

The chain uses TRBV28 and TRBJ1-3; D may be TRBD1 (5 bases). This CDR3 region has 16 residues. From germline, CDR1 is MDHEN and CDR2 SYDVKM. V gave up 5 bases and J gave up 4 bases, with 18 bases separating them. CDR3 sequence: CASSPLQEPYGNTIYF. The CDR3 region has the DNA TGTGCCAGCAGTCCACTACAGGAGCCCTACGGAAACACCATATATTTT.

The table lists this clone with a count of one. This chain joins TRBV13 and TRBJ1-5; D unclear. The CDR3 loop spans 13 amino acids. Per the germline V gene, CDR1 is PRHDT and CDR2 is FYEKMQ (reference sequence). The germline V and J ends were trimmed by 4 bases and 6 bases, with 10 bases remaining between them. For the CDR3, the DNA is TGTGCCAGCAGCTCCGGGCGGGGTCAGCCCCAGCATTTT. Encoded protein: CASSSGRGQPQHF.

This clone has just one count. V usage is TRBV7-9 and J usage is TRBJ2-6, with 8 bases that match TRBD1. J gave up 2 bases and V 5 bases, and 5 bases lay outside the gene matches. CDR1 and CDR2 from the germline V gene are SEHNR and FQNEAQ (reference sequence). The CDR3 runs 16 residues. The CDR3 region has the DNA TGTGCCAGCAGCCGAACGACAGGGGCTGGGGCCAACGTCCTGACTTTC. Translated, it gives CASSRTTGAGANVLTF.

In regard to this clone: An end of the junction differs from the germline gene, which may be a read error. This chain uses TRBV7-7 with TRBJ2-7; TRBD2 might be the D (6 bases). CDR1 SSHAT and CDR2 FNYEAQ come from the germline V gene (reference sequence). The CDR3 is 14 residues long. In DNA, the CDR3 is TGTGCTAGCAGCATGGGACTTGGCGATAATGAGCAGTACTTC. Translation: CASSMGLGDNEQYF. Drawing the rest from reference TRBV7-7 and TRBJ2-7, the complete variable domain is GAGVSQSPRYKVTKRGQDVTLRCDPISSHATLYWYQQALGQGPEFLTYFNYEAQPDKSGLPSDRFSAERPEGSISTLTIQRTEQRDSAMYRCASSMGLGDNEQYFGPGTRLTVT.

The chain has TRBV29-1 and TRBJ2-5, with 12 bases aligning to TRBD2. Germline CDR1 is SQVTM and CDR2 is ANQGSEA. The trim removed 6 bases at V and 5 bases at J, leaving 10 bases unmatched. The CDR3 extends over 15 amino acids. The DNA of the CDR3 is TGCAGCGTATCTAGCGGGAGGGCGCATCGGGAGACCCAGTACTTC. Translated, it gives CSVSSGRAHRETQYF.

The CDR3 protein is CASSLGDTGLRDTQYF. The CDR3 nucleotides read TGTGCCAGCAGCTTAGGGGACACGGGGCTTCGAGATACGCAGTATTTT. The genes are TRBV7-9 and TRBJ2-3; tentatively, D is TRBD1 (6 bases). The CDR3 consists of 16 residues. CDR1 is SEHNR, CDR2 FQNEAQ, per germline (reference sequence). Trimming shortened V by 1 base and J by 5 bases, and 16 bases separated the two germline ends.

This clone was seen a single time. J is TRBJ1-2 and V is TRBV7-9; a possible D gene is TRBD1 (5 bases). The CDR3 runs 17 residues. Trimming removed 2 bases from V and 1 base from J, with 17 bases in between. Germline values: CDR1 SEHNR, CDR2 FQNEAQ (reference sequence). CDR3 residues: CASSLSYRGTDNYGYTF. The CDR3 region has the DNA TGTGCCAGCAGCTTAAGCTATCGGGGGACGGATAACTATGGCTACACCTTC.

The V and J genes are TRBV28 and TRBJ1-3; D might be TRBD1 (5 bases). Per germline, CDR1 MDHEN and CDR2 SYDVKM. This CDR3 is built from 15 residues. Deletions cut 3 bases from V and 0 bases from J, with 9 bases between. Here the CDR3 reads CASSLRQSSGNTIYF. CDR3 sequence (DNA): TGTGCCAGCAGTTTGAGACAGTCCTCTGGAAACACCATATATTTT.

V is TRBV10-3 and J is TRBJ2-1; 10 nucleotides match TRBD1. Germline CDR1 reads ENHRY; CDR2 reads SYGVKD. V lost 8 bases and J lost 4; bases outside the gene matches: 2. The CDR3 is 13 residues long. This CDR3 reads CAIGQGVYNEQFF. The CDR3 DNA reads as TGTGCCATCGGACAGGGGGTATACAATGAGCAGTTCTTC.

The chain carries TRBV29-1 and TRBJ2-1, with a tentative D call TRBD2 (5 bases). Trimming took 3 bases from V and 0 from J, leaving 12 bases between them. This CDR3 has 15 amino acids. Germline-derived CDR1 and CDR2 are SQVTM and ANQGSEA. The CDR3 protein is CSVEARGSSYNEQFF. CDR3 nucleotide sequence: TGCAGCGTTGAGGCGCGAGGGAGCTCCTACAATGAGCAGTTCTTC.

V and J are TRBV5-6 and TRBJ1-5; D is unresolved. V gave up 4 bases and J gave up 1 base, with 3 bases separating them. The CDR3 runs to 12 residues. In germline, CDR1 is SGHDT, CDR2 YYEEEE. Written as DNA, the CDR3 is TGTGCCAGCAGCCTGAGCAATCAGCCCCAGCATTTT. This gives the protein CASSLSNQPQHF.

The DNA of the CDR3 is TGCGCCAGCAGCTTGGTGTGGGAAACCGGGGAGCTGTTTTTT. Translating gives CASSLVWETGELFF. The chain joins TRBV5-1 to TRBJ2-2, with D uncertain. This CDR3 has 14 amino acids. Trimming removed 0 bases at V and 5 bases at J, with 8 bases between. The germline CDR1 and CDR2 sequences are SGHRS and YFSETQ.

The chain recombines TRBV28 with TRBJ2-1; D not resolved. V was pared by 4 bases and J by 3 bases, with 7 bases between. The CDR3 consists of 13 residues. Germline V gives CDR1 MDHEN, CDR2 SYDVKM. The CDR3: CASSSLFYNEQFF. The CDR3 nucleotides are TGTGCCAGCAGTTCCCTTTTCTACAATGAGCAGTTCTTC.

J is TRBJ2-7 and V is TRBV9; 12 bases match TRBD2. The V and J ends lost 0 bases and 2 bases, in that order; junction bases with no gene match: 0. The CDR3 runs 15 residues. The V gene's germline CDR1 is SGDLS and CDR2 YYNGEE. Here the CDR3 DNA reads TGTGCCAGCAGCGTAGGGACTAGCGGGACCTACGAGCAGTACTTC. Amino acid sequence: CASSVGTSGTYEQYF.

This rearrangement joins TRBV30 to TRBJ2-7; D possibly corresponds to TRBD2 (5 bases). V lost 1 base to trimming and J lost 4 bases, with 17 bases between them. The germline V gene has CDR1 GTSNPN and CDR2 SVGIG (reference sequence). The CDR3 loop spans 15 amino acids. The CDR3 here is CAWSGRTRGPYEQYF. CDR3 nucleotide sequence: TGTGCCTGGAGTGGCCGGACTCGAGGGCCTTACGAGCAGTACTTC.

This clone was found a few times. The chain has TRBV7-9 and TRBJ2-7; D may correspond to TRBD1 or TRBD2 (5 bases each). This CDR3 has 15 residues. Germline V lookup: CDR1 SEHNR, CDR2 FQNEAQ (reference sequence). Between the trimmed V and J ends, which lost 1 base and 3 bases, there was a span of 13 bases. Written as DNA, the CDR3 is TGTGCCAGCAGCTTAGTGGGGACGGAAAACTACGAGCAGTACTTC. Its protein product is CASSLVGTENYEQYF. The full variable domain, with the rest looked up from reference TRBV7-9 and TRBJ2-7, is DTGVSQNPRHKITKRGQNVTFRCDPISEHNRLYWYRQTLGQGPEFLTYFQNEAQLEKSRLLSDRFSAERPKGSFSTLEIQRTEQGDSAMYLCASSLVGTENYEQYFGPGTRLTVT.

The chain couples TRBV4-2 to TRBJ2-7, with D possibly called TRBD1 or TRBD2 (6 bases each). Germline-derived CDR1 and CDR2 are LGHNA and YNFKEQ. The CDR3 length is 17 residues. With 0 bases removed from V and 0 bases from J, the gap between germline ends came to 15 bases. The CDR3 bases are TGTGCCAGCAGCCAAGATGCGGGGACAAAGAGCTCCTACGAGCAGTACTTC. Its translation is CASSQDAGTKSSYEQYF.

This clone was counted between two and nine times. The chain combines TRBV7-6 with TRBJ2-7; D remains unclear. The ends were cut back, 5 bases at V and 5 bases at J, with 10 bases in the middle. CDR3 length: 12 residues. Germline CDR1 and CDR2: SGHVS and FNYEAQ. Here the CDR3 DNA reads TGTGCCAGCAGCGGAGACGGCCACGAGCAGTACTTC. Protein product: CASSGDGHEQYF.